The present TCR beta chain was sequenced within a study of blood T cell repertoires in COVID-19. As for the study in general: Sites in the United States, Italy and Spain provided acute and convalescent COVID-19 samples. PBMCs, B-cell-depleted T cells, or T cells provided the cDNA or gDNA that made up the material.

This CDR3 is built from 15 residues. Trimming removed 5 bases at V and 7 bases at J, with 18 bases between. Germline assignment: CDR1 SGHTA and CDR2 FQGNSA. In the original workflow: Amplification of reference gene primers provided the estimated nucleated cell counts. Clones were read by immunoSEQ multiplex PCR, and TCRdb kept only the in-frame ones, dropping some. D and trimming were read from the DNA, whereas the V and J calls and clone size are those reported in that table. The sample has about 70,000 clones, about nine tenths seen once. This TCR derives from a woman of 80 years or more with active or convalescent COVID-19. This chain links TRBV7-2 with TRBJ1-5, with D perhaps matching TRBD1 (6 bases). The sequencing sample was made of peripheral blood. The CDR3 DNA is TGTGCCAGCAGCAGGGGACATTTAGCGGGGCAGCCCCAGCATTTT. This translates into CASSRGHLAGQPQHF.